Sequencing of this TCR beta chain was carried out in a study of cytomegalovirus exposure and HLA in healthy donors. Findings of the study overall: In a later analysis, HLA-C alleles had the fewest associated TCRs, DRB1 alleles the most. A later analysis linked a missense variant in DCLRE1C to the trimming of TCR beta V and J genes.

From germline, CDR1 is MNHNY and CDR2 SVGAGI (reference sequence). V was pared by 5 bases and J by 0 bases, with 1 base of the junction left unmatched. The length of the CDR3 is 15 residues. Amplification used 60 Vbeta primers and 13 Jbeta primers. TCRdb's table, derived via immunoSEQ multiplex PCR, lists solely in-frame clones and lacks some. Found here are about 130,000 clones, roughly 80% of them singletons; the top ten hold 2.1%. Details on this clone: Its antigen is not identified.

The sequence was collected from a middle-aged woman in good health and CMV-seropositive. The sample consisted of PBMCs. The chain uses TRBV6-6 and TRBJ1-6; 7 bases align to TRBD1. The CDR3 region is CASSRDSSYNSPLHF. DNA of the CDR3: TGTGCCAGCAGTCGGGACAGCTCCTATAATTCACCCCTCCACTTT.